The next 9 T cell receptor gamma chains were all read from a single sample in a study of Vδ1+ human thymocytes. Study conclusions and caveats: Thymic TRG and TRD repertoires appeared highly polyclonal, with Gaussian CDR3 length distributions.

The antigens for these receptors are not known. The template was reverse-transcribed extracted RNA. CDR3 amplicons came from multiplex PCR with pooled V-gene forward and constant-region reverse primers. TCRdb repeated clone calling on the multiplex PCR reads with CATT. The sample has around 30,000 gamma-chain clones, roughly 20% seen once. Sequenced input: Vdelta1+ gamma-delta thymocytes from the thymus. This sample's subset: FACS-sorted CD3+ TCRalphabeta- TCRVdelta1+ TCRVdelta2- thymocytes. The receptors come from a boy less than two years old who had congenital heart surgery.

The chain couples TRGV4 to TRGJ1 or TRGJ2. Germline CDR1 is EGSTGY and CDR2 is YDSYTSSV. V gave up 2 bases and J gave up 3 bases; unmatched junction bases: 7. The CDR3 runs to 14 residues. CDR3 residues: CATWDVPFYYKKLF. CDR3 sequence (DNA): TGTGCCACCTGGGATGTTCCGTTTTATTATAAGAAACTCTTT.

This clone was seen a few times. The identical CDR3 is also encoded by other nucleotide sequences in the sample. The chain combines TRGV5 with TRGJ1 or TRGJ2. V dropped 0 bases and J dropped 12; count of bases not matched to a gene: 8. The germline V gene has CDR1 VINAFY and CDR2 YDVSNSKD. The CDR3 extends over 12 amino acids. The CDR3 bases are TGTGCCACCTGGGACAGGCCAAGGGGGAAACTCTTT. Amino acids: CATWDRPRGKLF.

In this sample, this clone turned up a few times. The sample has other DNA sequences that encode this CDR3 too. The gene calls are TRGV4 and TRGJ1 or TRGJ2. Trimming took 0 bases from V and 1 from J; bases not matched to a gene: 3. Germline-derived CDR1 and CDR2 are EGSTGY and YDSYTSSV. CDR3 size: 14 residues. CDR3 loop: CATWDGLNYYKKLF. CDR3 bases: TGTGCCACCTGGGATGGGCTTAATTATTATAAGAAACTCTTT.

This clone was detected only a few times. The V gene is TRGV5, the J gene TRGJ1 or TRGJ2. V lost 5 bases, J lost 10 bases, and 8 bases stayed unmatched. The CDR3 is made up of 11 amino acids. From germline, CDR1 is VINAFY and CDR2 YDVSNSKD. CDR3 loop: CATWAFLKKLF. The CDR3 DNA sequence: TGTGCCACCTGGGCGTTTTTGAAGAAACTCTTT.

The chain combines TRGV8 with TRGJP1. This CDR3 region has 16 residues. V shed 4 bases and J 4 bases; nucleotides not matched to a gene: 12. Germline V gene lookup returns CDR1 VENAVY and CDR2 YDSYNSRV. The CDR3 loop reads CATWELSKITGWFKIF. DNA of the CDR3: TGTGCCACCTGGGAACTATCAAAAATCACTGGTTGGTTCAAGATATTT.

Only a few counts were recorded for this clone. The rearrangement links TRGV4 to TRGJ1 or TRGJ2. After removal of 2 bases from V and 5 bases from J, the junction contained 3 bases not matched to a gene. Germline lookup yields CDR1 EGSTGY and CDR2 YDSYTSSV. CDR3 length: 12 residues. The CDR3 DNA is TGTGCCACCTGGGATGACGATTATAAGAAACTCTTT. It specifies CATWDDDYKKLF.

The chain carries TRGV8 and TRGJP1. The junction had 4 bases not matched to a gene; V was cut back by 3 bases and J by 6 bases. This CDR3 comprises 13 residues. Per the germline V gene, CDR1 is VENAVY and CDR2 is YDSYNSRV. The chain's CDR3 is CATWDDSGWFKIF. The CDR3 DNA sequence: TGTGCCACCTGGGATGATTCTGGTTGGTTCAAGATATTT.

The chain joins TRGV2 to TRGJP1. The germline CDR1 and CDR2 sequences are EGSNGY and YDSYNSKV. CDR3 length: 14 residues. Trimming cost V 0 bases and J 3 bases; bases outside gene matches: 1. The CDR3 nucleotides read TGTGCCACCTGGGACGGGCCCACTGGTTGGTTCAAGATATTT. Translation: CATWDGPTGWFKIF.

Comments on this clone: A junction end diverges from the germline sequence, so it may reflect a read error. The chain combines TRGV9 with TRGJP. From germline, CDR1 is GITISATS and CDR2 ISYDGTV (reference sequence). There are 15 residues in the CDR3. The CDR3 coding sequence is TGTACCTTGTGGGGTCAAGAGTTGGGCAAAAAAATCAAGGTATTT. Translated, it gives CTLWGQELGKKIKVF.